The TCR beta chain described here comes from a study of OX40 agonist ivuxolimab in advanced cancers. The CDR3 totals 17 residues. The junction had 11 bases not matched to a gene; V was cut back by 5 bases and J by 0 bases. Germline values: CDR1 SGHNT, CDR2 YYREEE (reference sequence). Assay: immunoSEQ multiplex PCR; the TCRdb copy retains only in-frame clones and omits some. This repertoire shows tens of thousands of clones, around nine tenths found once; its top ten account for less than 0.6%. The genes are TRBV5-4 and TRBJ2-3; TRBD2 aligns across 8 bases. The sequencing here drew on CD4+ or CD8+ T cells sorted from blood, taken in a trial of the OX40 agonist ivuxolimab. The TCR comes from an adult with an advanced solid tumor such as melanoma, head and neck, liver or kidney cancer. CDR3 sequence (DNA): TGTGCCAGCAGTAGGGGAGGGGCGGGAGGTAGCACAGATACGCAGTATTTT. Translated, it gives CASSRGGAGGSTDTQYF.